The 22 T cell receptor beta chains listed next were all sequenced from one sample in a study of blood T cell repertoires in COVID-19. TCRdb's table, derived via immunoSEQ multiplex PCR, lists solely in-frame clones and lacks some. The sample has 95,000 to 150,000 clones, 88% seen once. What was sequenced was peripheral blood. Every receptor here comes from a woman at least 80 years old with acute or convalescent COVID-19.

The chain combines TRBV19 with TRBJ2-2; D is perhaps TRBD1 (5 bases). V was trimmed by 5 bases and J by 7 bases, leaving 14 bases between them. The germline CDR1 and CDR2 sequences are LNHDA and SQIVND (reference sequence). CDR3 length: 14 amino acids. The CDR3 sequence: CASSRQKGSGELFF. The CDR3 bases are TGTGCCAGTAGTCGACAGAAAGGAAGCGGGGAGCTGTTTTTT. Filled out from reference TRBV19 and TRBJ2-2, the complete variable domain reads DGGITQSPKYLFRKEGQNVTLSCEQNLNHDAMYWYRQDPGQGLRLIYYSQIVNDFQKGDIAEGYSVSREKKESFPLTVTSAQKNPTAFYLCASSRQKGSGELFFGEGSRLTVL.

This clone was picked up one time. The chain combines TRBV3-1 (or the pseudogene TRBV3-2) with TRBJ2-7, with 11 positions matching TRBD2. Germline lookup yields CDR1 LGHDT and CDR2 YNNKEL (reference sequence). The CDR3 loop spans 17 amino acids. The V gene end was trimmed by 3 bases and the J gene end by 6 bases; junction bases not matched to a gene: 13. CDR3 coding DNA: TGTGCCAGCAGCCAGGGACTAGCGGTGAGGTCTAGAGGCGAGCAGTACTTC. Protein sequence: CASSQGLAVRSRGEQYF.

The CDR3 DNA reads as TGCGCCAGCAGCCAAGATTACTCCTATAATTCACCCCTCCACTTT. It codes for CASSQDYSYNSPLHF. V usage is TRBV4-3 and J usage is TRBJ1-6; D is unresolved. Trimming removed 0 bases at V and 0 bases at J, with 3 bases between. Germline V gives CDR1 LGHNA, CDR2 YSLEER. This CDR3 spans 15 amino acids.

CDR3 coding DNA: TGTGCCGTCGGGGATCAGATCCTCCTGAACACTGAAGCTTTCTTT. Protein sequence: CAVGDQILLNTEAFF. This chain joins TRBV28 and TRBJ1-1; D gene ambiguous. Germline values: CDR1 MDHEN, CDR2 SYDVKM. Trimming stripped 11 bases from V and 0 bases from J, with 19 bases between. This CDR3 is built from 15 residues. The variable domain in full, with the rest retrieved from reference TRBV28 and TRBJ1-1, is DVKVTQSSRYLVKRTGEKVFLECVQDMDHENMFWYRQDPGLGLRLIYFSYDVKMKEKGDIPEGYSVSREKKERFSLILESASTNQTSMYLCAVGDQILLNTEAFFGQGTRLTVV.

V usage is TRBV6-5 and J usage is TRBJ1-1; D uncertain. The CDR3 covers 12 residues. The germline V gene has CDR1 MNHEY and CDR2 SVGAGI. Trimming left V 2 bases short and J 1 base short, with 2 bases between. The CDR3 sequence: CASSYQNTEAFF. CDR3 bases: TGTGCCAGCAGTTACCAGAACACTGAAGCTTTCTTT.

This chain links TRBV5-6 with TRBJ1-5; D is unclear. The CDR3 length is 14 residues. Trimming shortened V by 0 bases and J by 5 bases, and 9 bases separated the two germline ends. CDR1 SGHDT and CDR2 YYEEEE come from the germline V gene. CDR3 in DNA: TGTGCCAGCAGCTTGGGAGGCAGTTATCAGCCCCAGCATTTT. This gives the protein CASSLGGSYQPQHF. Combining the CDR3 with reference TRBV5-6 and TRBJ1-5 gives the whole variable domain DAGVTQSPTHLIKTRGQQVTLRCSPKSGHDTVSWYQQALGQGPQFIFQYYEEEERQRGNFPDRFSGHQFPNYSSELNVNALLLGDSALYLCASSLGGSYQPQHFGDGTRLSIL.

Only a few counts were recorded for this clone. The chain combines TRBV15 with TRBJ1-1; 9 bases are shared with TRBD1. The CDR3 runs to 15 residues. Germline assignment: CDR1 LNHNV and CDR2 YYDKDF (reference sequence). V lost 0 bases and J lost 7; bases outside the gene matches: 6. CDR3 in amino acids: CATSRDRTGAFEAFF. The CDR3 DNA sequence: TGTGCCACCAGCAGAGACCGGACAGGGGCTTTTGAAGCTTTCTTT.

This clone came up once. The DNA for the CDR3 is TGTGCCAGCAGCCATACAGGGGAAGGCTACACCTTC. Protein product: CASSHTGEGYTF. The J gene is TRBJ1-2, the V gene TRBV7-2, with TRBD1 matching over 7 bases. Germline assignment: CDR1 SGHTA and CDR2 FQGNSA. This CDR3 spans 12 amino acids. V was clipped by 5 bases and J by 8 bases; unmatched bases: 5.

The gene calls are TRBV10-3 and TRBJ2-3; 10 nucleotides align to TRBD1. The ends lost 6 bases at V and 4 bases at J; junction bases unmatched: 7. Germline CDR1 and CDR2: ENHRY and SYGVKD. This CDR3 region has 15 residues. The CDR3 DNA reads as TGTGCCATCAGGAAGACAGGGGGCGAGGCAGATACGCAGTATTTT. This translates into CAIRKTGGEADTQYF.

About this clone itself: Other DNA sequences in this specimen translate into the identical CDR3. The rearrangement joins TRBV5-1 to TRBJ2-5, with 7 bases lining up with TRBD1. This CDR3 is 13 amino acids long. Trimming took 2 bases from V and 3 from J; bases not matched to a gene: 1. CDR1 is SGHRS, CDR2 YFSETQ, per germline. The CDR3 loop reads CASSFQGEETQYF. Here the CDR3 DNA reads TGCGCCAGCAGCTTCCAGGGGGAAGAGACCCAGTACTTC.

V usage is TRBV5-1 and J usage is TRBJ2-7, with 9 nucleotides matching TRBD1. V was clipped by 4 bases and J by 0 bases; unmatched bases: 2. Germline CDR1 reads SGHRS; CDR2 reads YFSETQ. There are 14 residues in the CDR3. CDR3 DNA: TGCGCCAGCAGCCGGGACAGGGTCTCCTACGAGCAGTACTTC. It specifies CASSRDRVSYEQYF.

The chain combines TRBV7-2 with TRBJ2-2; D is undetermined. Trimming shortened V by 2 bases and J by 8 bases, and 6 bases separated the two germline ends. CDR1 is SGHTA, CDR2 FQGNSA, per germline. The CDR3 runs to 12 residues. Here the CDR3 DNA reads TGTGCCAGCAGCTTAAAACTTGGGGAGCTGTTTTTT. As protein: CASSLKLGELFF.

The V gene is TRBV6-1, the J gene TRBJ2-5; 7 nucleotides match TRBD2. Unmatched junction bases numbered 7, after V lost 2 bases and J lost 1 base. The CDR3 totals 16 residues. Germline values: CDR1 MNHNS, CDR2 SASEGT. The CDR3 is CASSEQWRESQETQYF. The CDR3 DNA sequence: TGTGCCAGCAGTGAACAGTGGCGGGAGAGCCAAGAGACCCAGTACTTC.

The V call is TRBV7-2, the J call TRBJ1-6; the match to TRBD1 covers 9 bases. V was pared by 4 bases and J by 6 bases, with 7 bases of the junction left unmatched. This CDR3 comprises 16 residues. Germline V gene lookup returns CDR1 SGHTA and CDR2 FQGNSA. CDR3 sequence reads: CASSSTGTGSNSPLHF. The CDR3 region has the DNA TGTGCCAGCAGCTCTACCGGGACAGGGTCTAATTCACCCCTCCACTTT.

The gene calls are TRBV5-4 and TRBJ2-7; D unresolved. This CDR3 spans 13 amino acids. Germline loops: CDR1 SGHNT, CDR2 YYREEE (reference sequence). The ends were cut back, 5 bases at V and 11 bases at J, with 20 bases in the middle. In DNA form, the CDR3 reads TGTGCCAGCAGTTCCGACGATGACTCTCTTAAGTACTTC. It translates to CASSSDDDSLKYF. The whole variable domain, filled in from reference TRBV5-4 and TRBJ2-7, reads ETGVTQSPTHLIKTRGQQVTLRCSSQSGHNTVSWYQQALGQGPQFIFQYYREEENGRGNFPPRFSGLQFPNYSSELNVNALELDDSALYLCASSSDDDSLKYFGPGTRLTVT.

The chain links TRBV5-6 to TRBJ1-5, with 10 bases aligning to TRBD1. Germline V lookup: CDR1 SGHDT, CDR2 YYEEEE. CDR3 length equals 17 residues. The V segment lost 2 bases and the J segment 4 bases; nucleotides outside the gene matches: 9. The CDR3 coding sequence is TGTGCCAGCAGCTTTAAAGCATGGGGACAGGGGAATCAGCCCCAGCATTTT. Protein: CASSFKAWGQGNQPQHF. The full variable domain, rest sourced from reference TRBV5-6 and TRBJ1-5, is DAGVTQSPTHLIKTRGQQVTLRCSPKSGHDTVSWYQQALGQGPQFIFQYYEEEERQRGNFPDRFSGHQFPNYSSELNVNALLLGDSALYLCASSFKAWGQGNQPQHFGDGTRLSIL.

This clone was counted a few times. The genes are TRBV21-1 and TRBJ2-3; no DNA check was done on the table's D call, TRBD2. TRBV21-1 is annotated as a pseudogene. The CDR3 loop spans 17 amino acids. This CDR3 is CASSKSGTQLRTDTQYF. CDR3 coding DNA: TGTGCCAGCAGCAAAAGTGGGACTCAATTACGCACAGATACGCAGTATTTT.

The CDR3 region has the DNA TGTGCCAGCAGTTCCGACAGGGGCTGGACCGGGGAGCTGTTTTTT. Residues: CASSSDRGWTGELFF. This chain joins TRBV6-5 and TRBJ2-2, with 8 bases lining up with TRBD1. Looked up from germline, CDR1 is MNHEY and CDR2 is SVGAGI. The CDR3 loop spans 15 amino acids. Unmatched junction bases numbered 6, after V lost 4 bases and J lost 5 bases.

The chain joins TRBV7-2 to TRBJ2-3; D is ambiguous. This CDR3 is built from 14 residues. Per the germline V gene, CDR1 is SGHTA and CDR2 is FQGNSA. V dropped 2 bases and J dropped 1 base, with 7 bases sitting between them. DNA for the CDR3: TGTGCCAGCAGCTTAAATACTCGCACAGATACGCAGTATTTT. It yields the protein CASSLNTRTDTQYF.

This sequence joins TRBV2 and TRBJ1-2, with D possibly TRBD1 on 5 matching bases. The germline gives CDR1 SNHLY, CDR2 FYNNEI. Trimming shortened V by 3 bases and J by 0 bases, and 17 bases separated the two germline ends. The CDR3 totals 17 residues. In DNA form, the CDR3 reads TGTGCCAGCAGTGACAGGTTGGCGACAGCAGCTAACTATGGCTACACCTTC. It specifies CASSDRLATAANYGYTF.

The chain recombines TRBV5-5 with TRBJ2-7; 9 bases fit TRBD1. CDR1 is SGHKS and CDR2 is YYEKEE in the germline V gene (reference sequence). The CDR3 totals 15 residues. V was clipped by 5 bases and J by 2 bases; unmatched bases: 8. The CDR3 loop reads CASRRTGDHAYEQYF. CDR3 in DNA: TGTGCCAGCAGGCGGACAGGGGATCATGCCTACGAGCAGTACTTC.

The chain employs TRBV7-3 and TRBJ1-1; TRBD1 is a possible D gene (5 bases). Trimming shortened V by 5 bases and J by 2 bases, and 15 bases separated the two germline ends. This CDR3 is 15 amino acids long. The germline V gene has CDR1 SGHTA and CDR2 FQGTGA. CDR3 bases: TGTGCCAGCAGCCTAGCGGGACTGAGTAACACTGAAGCTTTCTTT. As protein: CASSLAGLSNTEAFF. Together with reference TRBV7-3 and TRBJ1-1, the CDR3 gives the full variable domain: GAGVSQTPSNKVTEKGKYVELRCDPISGHTALYWYRQSLGQGPEFLIYFQGTGAADDSGLPNDRFFAVRPEGSVSTLKIQRTERGDSAVYLCASSLAGLSNTEAFFGQGTRLTVV.